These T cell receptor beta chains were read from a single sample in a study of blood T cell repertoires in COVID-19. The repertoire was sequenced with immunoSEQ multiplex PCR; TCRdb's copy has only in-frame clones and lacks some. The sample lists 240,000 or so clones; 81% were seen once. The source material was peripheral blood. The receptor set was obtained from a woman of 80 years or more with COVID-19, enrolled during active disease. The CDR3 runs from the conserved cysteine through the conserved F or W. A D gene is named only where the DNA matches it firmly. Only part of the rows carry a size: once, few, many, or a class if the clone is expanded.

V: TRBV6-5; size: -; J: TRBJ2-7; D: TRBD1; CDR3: CASRQGREVEQYF; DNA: TGTGCCAGCAGACAGGGGCGTGAGGTCGAGCAGTACTTC
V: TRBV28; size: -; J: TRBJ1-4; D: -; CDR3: CASSPSTGRENEKLFF; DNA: TGTGCCAGCAGTCCTTCTACCGGGAGGGAAAATGAAAAACTGTTTTTT
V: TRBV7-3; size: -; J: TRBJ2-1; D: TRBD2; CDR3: CASSHGTSGSGQFF; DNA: TGTGCCAGCAGCCACGGGACTAGCGGGAGTGGGCAGTTCTTC
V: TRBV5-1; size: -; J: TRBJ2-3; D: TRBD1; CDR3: CASSGQGSDTQYF; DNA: TGCGCCAGCAGCGGACAGGGTTCAGATACGCAGTATTTT
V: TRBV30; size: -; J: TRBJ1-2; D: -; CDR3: CAWSVYKGFFGYTF; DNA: TGTGCCTGGAGTGTCTACAAGGGGTTCTTTGGCTACACCTTC
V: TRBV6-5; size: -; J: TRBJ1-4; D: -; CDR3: CASRSGKRNNEKLFF; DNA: TGTGCCAGCAGATCGGGGAAACGCAATAATGAAAAACTGTTTTTT
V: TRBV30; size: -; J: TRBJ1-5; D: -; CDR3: CAWSVPETGNQPQHF; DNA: TGTGCCTGGAGTGTACCGGAGACGGGCAATCAGCCCCAGCATTTT
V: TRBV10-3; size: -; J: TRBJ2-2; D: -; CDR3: CAISESRGTGELFF; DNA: TGTGCCATCAGTGAGTCTCGGGGGACCGGGGAGCTGTTTTTT
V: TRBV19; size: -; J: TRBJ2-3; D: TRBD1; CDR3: CASSLQQGSDTQYF; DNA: TGTGCCAGTAGTCTCCAACAGGGGTCCGATACGCAGTATTTT
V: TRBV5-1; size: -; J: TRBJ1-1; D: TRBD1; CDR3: CASSSGQGNTEAFF; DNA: TGCGCCAGCAGCTCGGGACAGGGCAACACTGAAGCTTTCTTT
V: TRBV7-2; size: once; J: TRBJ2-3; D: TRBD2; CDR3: CASSLIAGVTDTQYF; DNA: TGTGCCAGCAGCTTAATAGCGGGAGTAACAGATACGCAGTATTTT
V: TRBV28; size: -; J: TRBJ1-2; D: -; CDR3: CASSLRGYGYTF; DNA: TGTGCCAGCAGTTTAAGGGGCTATGGCTACACCTTC
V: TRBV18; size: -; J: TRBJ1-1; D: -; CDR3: CASSPAGLNTEAFF; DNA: TGTGCCAGCTCACCGGCTGGACTTAACACTGAAGCTTTCTTT
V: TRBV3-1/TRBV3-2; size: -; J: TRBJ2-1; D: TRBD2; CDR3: CASSLTSFGEQFF; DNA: TGTGCCAGCAGCCTGACTAGCTTTGGGGAGCAGTTCTTC
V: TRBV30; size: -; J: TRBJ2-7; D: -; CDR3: CAWDLLGSKYF; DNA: TGTGCCTGGGACCTTTTGGGTAGCAAGTACTTC
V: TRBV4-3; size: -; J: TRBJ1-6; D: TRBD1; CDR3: CASSQVPGQGNSPLHF; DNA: TGCGCCAGCAGCCAAGTACCGGGACAGGGAAATTCACCCCTCCACTTT
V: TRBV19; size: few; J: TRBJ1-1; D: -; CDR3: CASSPGWVTEAFF; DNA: TGTGCCAGTAGTCCAGGGTGGGTCACTGAAGCTTTCTTT
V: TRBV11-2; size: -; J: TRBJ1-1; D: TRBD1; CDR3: CASSRGQGASNTEAFF; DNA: TGTGCCAGCAGCCGGGGACAGGGGGCTTCGAACACTGAAGCTTTCTTT
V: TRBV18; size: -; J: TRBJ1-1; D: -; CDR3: CASSPIRGENTEAFF; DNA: TGTGCCAGCTCACCAATTCGGGGAGAGAACACTGAAGCTTTCTTT
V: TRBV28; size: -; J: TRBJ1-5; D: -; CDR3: CASSGGGSNQPQHF; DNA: TGTGCCAGCAGTGGGGGGGGTTCCAATCAGCCCCAGCATTTT
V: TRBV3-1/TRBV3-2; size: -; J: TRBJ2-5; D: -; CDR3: CASSQTLETQYF; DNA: TGTGCCAGCAGTCAAACTTTGGAGACCCAGTACTTC
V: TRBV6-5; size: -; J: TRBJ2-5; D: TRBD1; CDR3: CASSNRQGYQETQYF; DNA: TGTGCCAGCAGTAACCGACAGGGGTACCAAGAGACCCAGTACTTC
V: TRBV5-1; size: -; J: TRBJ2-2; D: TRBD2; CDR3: CASSQLAGANTGELFF; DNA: TGCGCCAGCAGCCAGTTAGCGGGGGCGAACACCGGGGAGCTGTTTTTT
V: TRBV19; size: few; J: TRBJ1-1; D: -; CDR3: CASSILSYTEAFF; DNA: TGTGCCAGTAGTATACTTTCCTACACTGAAGCTTTCTTT
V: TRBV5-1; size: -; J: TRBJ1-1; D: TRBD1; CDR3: CASSLSGQGATEAFF; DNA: TGCGCCAGCAGCTTGAGTGGGCAGGGGGCGACTGAAGCTTTCTTT
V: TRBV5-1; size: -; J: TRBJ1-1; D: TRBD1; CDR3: CASSLGGLGTEAFF; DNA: TGCGCCAGCAGCTTAGGGGGCTTGGGCACTGAAGCTTTCTTT
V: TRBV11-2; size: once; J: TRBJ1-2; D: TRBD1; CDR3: CASSPYRGHGYTF; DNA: TGTGCCAGCAGCCCGTACAGGGGTCATGGCTACACCTTC
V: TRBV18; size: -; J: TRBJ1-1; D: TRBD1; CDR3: CASSPQTGGASEAFF; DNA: TGTGCCAGCTCACCACAAACAGGGGGCGCTTCTGAAGCTTTCTTT
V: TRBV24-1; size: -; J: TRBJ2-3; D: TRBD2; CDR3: CATSAPGLRTQYF; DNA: TGTGCCACCAGTGCCCCGGGACTAAGGACGCAGTATTTT